The next 29 T cell receptor beta chains were all read from a single sample in a study of CD8 T cells in ankylosing spondylitis (dated by TCRdb to 2017 to 2019). The library was obtained by 5' RACE. TCRdb names Illumina HiSeq 2500 as the instrument used. In TCRdb, the public reads were trimmed at Q25 with fastp and aligned with MiXCR, with productive beta chains retained. Under each unique CDR3 protein, matching rows form one entry showing the most common genes and DNA. The sample records some 140,000 distinct CDR3 sequences, roughly 10% of which are singletons. The ten biggest clones cover 4.1% of the sample. Sequencing was performed on blood, either unsorted or a sorted T cell fraction (not recorded which). The receptors come from a female donor with ankylosing spondylitis or in good health (not recorded which).

In this sample, this clonotype turned up many times. The chain joins TRBV29-1 to TRBJ2-1; the D gene is possibly TRBD2 (6 bases). Germline CDR1 and CDR2: SQVTM and ANQGSEA. Trimming took off 7 bases at V and 5 bases at J, with 15 bases between the two ends. CDR3 length: 13 residues. CDR3 in DNA: TGCAGCGCCTGGGACTCGGACCACAATGAGCAGTTCTTC. Amino acid sequence: CSAWDSDHNEQFF.

This clonotype has a handful of counts. The chain couples TRBV15 to TRBJ2-1; D gene unclear. The germline V gene encodes CDR1 LNHNV and CDR2 YYDKDF (reference sequence). Trimming stripped 0 bases from V and 7 bases from J, with 7 bases between. CDR3 size: 13 residues. The CDR3 bases are TGTGCCACCAGCAGAGATGAGGAGAATGAGCAGTTCTTC. It encodes CATSRDEENEQFF.

This clonotype was observed a handful of times. CDR3 sequence: CASSSATYEQYF. The DNA of the CDR3 is TGTGCCAGCAGCTCCGCAACCTACGAGCAGTACTTC. The chain has TRBV13 and TRBJ2-7; no firm D call. V lost 4 bases to trimming and J lost 2 bases, with 6 bases between them. This CDR3 region has 12 residues. The germline CDR1 and CDR2 sequences are PRHDT and FYEKMQ (reference sequence).

This clonotype was seen at least ten times. CDR3 DNA: TGTGCCAGCAGCCTTGGGACAGGGGATGGCGGCTACACCTTC. As protein: CASSLGTGDGGYTF. The chain carries TRBV6-1 and TRBJ1-2, with 10 bases matching TRBD1. Germline V lookup: CDR1 MNHNS, CDR2 SASEGT. The CDR3 consists of 14 residues. J gave up 8 bases and V 6 bases, and 9 bases lay outside the gene matches.

Ten or more counts support this clonotype. The chain links TRBV29-1 to TRBJ1-6, with D perhaps matching TRBD1 (5 bases). Germline V gene lookup returns CDR1 SQVTM and CDR2 ANQGSEA. Trimming removed 2 bases from V and 14 bases from J, with 10 bases in between. The CDR3 loop spans 11 amino acids. CDR3 protein: CSVEWRGALHF. The CDR3, as DNA: TGCAGCGTTGAATGGCGGGGGGCCCTCCACTTT.

The sample holds many counts of this clonotype. The chain joins TRBV12-3 or TRBV12-4 to TRBJ1-2; D not certain. This CDR3 has 13 amino acids. Trimming stripped 3 bases from V and 4 bases from J, with 9 bases between. CDR3 bases: TGTGCCAGCAGTTTGCGGCAGTCCTATGGCTACACCTTC. Translated, it gives CASSLRQSYGYTF.

There are many counts of this clonotype. This chain joins TRBV5-1 and TRBJ2-7; 11 bases align to TRBD1. Germline lookup yields CDR1 SGHRS and CDR2 YFSETQ. V shed 1 base and J 3 bases; nucleotides not matched to a gene: 6. The CDR3 contains 16 residues. The CDR3: CASSLYGTGGSYEQYF. CDR3 nucleotide sequence: TGCGCCAGCAGCTTGTACGGGACAGGGGGTAGCTACGAGCAGTACTTC.

This clonotype was detected a few times. This rearrangement joins TRBV3-1 to TRBJ2-2; D unresolved. V lost 2 bases to trimming and J lost 7 bases, with 8 bases between them. This CDR3 spans 13 amino acids. Germline V gene lookup returns CDR1 LGHDT and CDR2 YNNKEL (reference sequence). The CDR3 DNA reads as TGTGCCAGCAGCCAATATCTTGACGGGGAGCTGTTTTTT. Translation: CASSQYLDGELFF.

This clonotype was seen many times. The J gene is TRBJ1-4, the V gene TRBV6-5; D gene uncertain. The CDR3 covers 16 residues. Germline V gives CDR1 MNHEY, CDR2 SVGAGI. V was clipped by 2 bases and J by 3 bases, with 13 bases between them. Here the CDR3 DNA reads TGTGCCAGCAGTTACCCCCGTGGCGGGCCTAATGAAAAACTGTTTTTT. This codes for CASSYPRGGPNEKLFF.

Details on this clonotype: This may come from a read error, since a much larger clone is one base off. The J gene is TRBJ2-1, the V gene TRBV28; no definite D call. V was cut by 11 bases and J by 7 bases, with 15 bases left in between. This CDR3 has 12 amino acids. Germline V gene sequence: CDR1 MDHEN, CDR2 SYDVKM. CDR3 amino acids: CAGESTVNEQFF. As DNA, the CDR3 is TGTGCCGGCGAGTCGACTGTTAATGAGCAGTTCTTC.

This clonotype was seen at least ten times. The gene calls are TRBV5-1 and TRBJ2-7, with 11 bases aligning to TRBD1. The V gene's germline CDR1 is SGHRS and CDR2 YFSETQ. Losses at the gene ends were 0 bases for V and 5 bases for J; bases not matched to a gene: 7. The CDR3 is made up of 16 amino acids. The CDR3 sequence: CASSLEGQGGYDEQYF. The CDR3 DNA reads TGCGCCAGCAGCTTGGAGGGACAGGGGGGTTACGACGAGCAGTACTTC.

This clonotype has just a few counts. The rearrangement links TRBV5-1 to TRBJ2-6; 7 positions match TRBD1. The CDR3 is 18 amino acids. The V and J ends lost 4 bases and 0 bases, in that order; junction bases with no gene match: 10. Germline loops: CDR1 SGHRS, CDR2 YFSETQ. CDR3 sequence: CASSQWTGAFSGANVLTF. In DNA form, the CDR3 reads TGCGCCAGCAGCCAATGGACAGGCGCTTTCTCTGGGGCCAACGTCCTGACTTTC.

Many counts were recorded for this clonotype. This rearrangement joins TRBV11-1 to TRBJ2-1; 8 positions match TRBD2. CDR3 length: 18 amino acids. After removal of 7 bases from V and 4 bases from J, the junction contained 18 bases not matched to a gene. CDR1 is SGHAT, CDR2 FQDESV, per germline (reference sequence). Here the CDR3 DNA reads TGTGCCAGCATGACCGGGACTAGAAGTCGCGCGCGGTACAATGAGCAGTTCTTC. Translated: CASMTGTRSRARYNEQFF.

This clonotype was recorded many times. The chain carries TRBV20-1 and TRBJ2-1; 9 positions match TRBD2. In germline, CDR1 is DFQATT, CDR2 SNEGSKA (reference sequence). V shed 0 bases and J 3 bases; nucleotides not matched to a gene: 9. The CDR3 is 17 amino acids. CDR3 in amino acids: CSARDEVAGDLYNEQFF. The CDR3 bases are TGCAGTGCTAGAGATGAGGTAGCGGGGGACCTCTACAATGAGCAGTTCTTC.

This clonotype came up many times. The CDR3 loop is CASSSDSGHSNQPQHF. CDR3 bases: TGCGCCAGCAGCTCCGATTCTGGACACAGCAATCAGCCCCAGCATTTT. The genes are TRBV10-2 and TRBJ1-5; D might be TRBD1 (5 bases). V lost 6 bases, J lost 1 base, and 16 bases lay in between. Germline V gene data show CDR1 as WSHSY and CDR2 as SAAADI. This CDR3 has 16 amino acids.

Many counts were recorded for this clonotype. The chain joins TRBV20-1 to TRBJ2-1; maybe TRBD2 (5 bases). This CDR3 comprises 14 residues. V gave up 2 bases and J gave up 8 bases, with 16 bases separating them. The germline gives CDR1 DFQATT, CDR2 SNEGSKA (reference sequence). CDR3 in amino acids: CSARSTRAKDEQFF. The CDR3 nucleotides read TGCAGTGCTAGATCAACGAGGGCGAAAGATGAGCAGTTCTTC.

This clonotype was observed a few times. The chain combines TRBV7-9 with TRBJ1-1, with 7 bases fitting TRBD1. The V gene's germline CDR1 is SEHNR and CDR2 FQNEAQ (reference sequence). CDR3 length: 13 residues. The trim removed 5 bases at V and 7 bases at J, leaving 7 bases unmatched. The CDR3 is CASSRGTANEAFF. DNA for the CDR3: TGTGCCAGCAGCCGGGGGACAGCAAATGAAGCTTTCTTT.

This clonotype was counted ten times or more. The genes are TRBV20-1 and TRBJ2-1; no firm D call. V was pared by 0 bases and J by 0 bases, with 9 bases between. Germline CDR1 reads DFQATT; CDR2 reads SNEGSKA (reference sequence). This CDR3 has 15 residues. CDR3 loop: CSARDSRSSYNEQFF. In nucleotides, the CDR3 is TGCAGTGCTAGAGATTCCCGGAGCTCCTACAATGAGCAGTTCTTC.

This clonotype was seen ten or more times. The V and J genes are TRBV12-3 or TRBV12-4 and TRBJ1-2; 7 nucleotides agree with TRBD1. The CDR3 contains 14 residues. The trim removed 5 bases at V and 4 bases at J, leaving 7 bases unmatched. The CDR3 DNA sequence: TGTGCCAGCAGTGCTATACAGGGGACCTATGGCTACACCTTC. Encoded protein: CASSAIQGTYGYTF.

Remarks on this clonotype: A clone one base away is much larger, so this may be a read error. The chain joins TRBV3-1 to TRBJ1-1; a possible D gene is TRBD1 (5 bases). This CDR3 contains 12 residues. Germline CDR1 is LGHDT and CDR2 is YNNKEL (reference sequence). CDR3 protein: CTSSQAGTQAFF. CDR3 nucleotide sequence: TGTACCAGCAGCCAAGCCGGGACCCAAGCTTTCTTT.

In its sample, this clonotype was seen many times. This chain joins TRBV24-1 and TRBJ1-2, with 9 bases that match TRBD1. V gave up 3 bases and J gave up 4 bases; unmatched junction bases: 2. The CDR3 has 14 amino acids. The V gene's germline CDR1 is KGHDR and CDR2 SFDVKD. The CDR3 loop is CATSDKTGGYGYTF. The CDR3 DNA follows: TGTGCCACCAGTGATAAGACAGGGGGCTATGGCTACACCTTC.

This clonotype was observed at least ten times. CDR3 DNA: TGTGCCAGCAGCCAAGTCGGTCCAGGGAGGAACTATGGCTACACCTTC. Protein sequence: CASSQVGPGRNYGYTF. The chain recombines TRBV3-1 with TRBJ1-2; a weak D match, TRBD1 (5 bases). Looked up from germline, CDR1 is LGHDT and CDR2 is YNNKEL (reference sequence). With 1 base removed from V and 2 bases from J, the gap between germline ends came to 14 bases. This CDR3 contains 16 residues.

This clonotype was counted ten times or more. The V and J genes are TRBV30 and TRBJ1-2, with 7 bases identical to TRBD1. Germline V lookup: CDR1 GTSNPN, CDR2 SVGIG (reference sequence). The CDR3 sequence is 13 residues long. Losses at the gene ends were 5 bases for V and 7 bases for J; bases not matched to a gene: 10. In DNA form, the CDR3 reads TGTGCCTGGGACCGACAGGGCGGCGCTGGCTACACCTTC. Translation: CAWDRQGGAGYTF.

This clonotype was observed many times. The CDR3 protein is CASSQRGSQPQHF. The CDR3 DNA reads TGTGCCAGCAGCCAGCGGGGGAGTCAGCCCCAGCATTTT. The J gene is TRBJ1-5, the V gene TRBV14, with a possible D match to TRBD1 (5 bases). The CDR3 covers 13 residues. Trimming removed 3 bases from V and 6 bases from J, with 9 bases in between. The germline V gene encodes CDR1 SGHDN and CDR2 FVKESK.

This clonotype has ten or more counts. This chain joins TRBV20-1 and TRBJ1-5; D is perhaps TRBD1 (5 bases). Trimming left V 6 bases short and J 2 bases short, with 11 bases between. This CDR3 is 13 amino acids long. Per germline, CDR1 DFQATT and CDR2 SNEGSKA (reference sequence). The CDR3 sequence: CSAREYGNQPQHF. In nucleotides, the CDR3 is TGCAGTGCCAGGGAATATGGCAATCAGCCCCAGCATTTT.

In its sample, this clonotype was seen a few times. The V gene is TRBV11-3, the J gene TRBJ2-3; 8 bases line up with TRBD2. The germline V gene encodes CDR1 SGHNT and CDR2 YENEEA. After removal of 4 bases from V and 7 bases from J, the junction contained 10 bases not matched to a gene. CDR3 length: 15 amino acids. CDR3 loop: CASSYRAGGRNTQYF. Written as DNA, the CDR3 is TGTGCCAGCAGCTACAGGGCGGGAGGAAGGAATACGCAGTATTTT. Supplemented by reference TRBV11-3 and TRBJ2-3, the full variable domain reads EAGVVQSPRYKIIEKKQPVAFWCNPISGHNTLYWYLQNLGQGPELLIRYENEEAVDDSQLPKDRFSAERLKGVDSTLKIQPAELGDSAVYLCASSYRAGGRNTQYFGPGTRLTVL.

This clonotype was seen many times. This chain links TRBV9 with TRBJ2-2; 8 bases line up with TRBD1. Germline CDR1 reads SGDLS; CDR2 reads YYNGEE. The CDR3 is 13 residues long. Losses at the gene ends were 3 bases for V and 6 bases for J; bases not matched to a gene: 1. CDR3 protein: CASSAQGAGELFF. The CDR3 DNA reads TGTGCCAGCAGCGCACAGGGGGCCGGGGAGCTGTTTTTT. Looking up the rest from reference TRBV9 and TRBJ2-2 gives the full variable domain: DSGVTQTPKHLITATGQRVTLRCSPRSGDLSVYWYQQSLDQGLQFLIQYYNGEERAKGNILERFSAQQFPDLHSELNLSSLELGDSALYFCASSAQGAGELFFGEGSRLTVL.

This clonotype was recorded at least ten times. The chain carries TRBV29-1 and TRBJ2-7; 11 bases agree with TRBD1. Germline-derived CDR1 and CDR2 are SQVTM and ANQGSEA. J was trimmed by 3 bases and V by 7 bases; bases with no gene match: 2. The CDR3 has 12 amino acids. The CDR3 protein is CSAGQGGYEQYF. The CDR3 coding sequence is TGCAGCGCGGGACAGGGGGGCTACGAGCAGTACTTC.

Concerning this clonotype: This could be a read error, since a much larger clone is one nucleotide away. The chain recombines TRBV5-1 with TRBJ1-2; D unclear. Germline CDR1 and CDR2: SGHRS and YFSETQ. V was pared by 6 bases and J by 8 bases, with 14 bases between. The CDR3 has 12 amino acids. CDR3 in DNA: TGCGCCAGCAAGGAATCTCCGGAAGGCTACACCTTC. It translates to CASKESPEGYTF. Variable domain in full (rest from reference TRBV5-1 and TRBJ1-2): KAGVTQTPRYLIKTRGQQVTLSCSPISGHRSVSWYQQTPGQGLQFLFEYFSETQRNKGNFPGRFSGRQFSNSRSEMNVSTLELGDSALYLCASKESPEGYTFGSGTRLTVV.